This is a list of T cell receptor beta chains from one sample in a study of blood T cells in healthy people across ages. Via MiXCR, TCRdb re-called the 5' RACE reads, giving one row per CDR3 protein. Of over 600,000 distinct CDR3 sequences in the sample, less than 45% were seen once. The specimen was blood. All receptors come from an elderly man in good health. The CDR3 runs from the conserved cysteine through the conserved F or W. The D gene is left open where the match is weak. Clone size is shown for a subset of rows, as once, few, many or a class of expanded clone.

d_gene: .
j_gene: TRBJ1-4
abundance: .
v_gene: TRBV29-1
CDR3aa: CSVALMDSPKKLFF
CDR3nt: TGCAGCGTTGCGCTCATGGACTCCCCAAAAAAACTGTTTTTT

d_gene: .
j_gene: TRBJ2-6
abundance: many
v_gene: TRBV28
CDR3aa: CASSKDSSGANVLTF
CDR3nt: TGTGCCAGCAGTAAAGACAGCTCTGGGGCCAACGTCCTGACTTTC

d_gene: TRBD2
j_gene: TRBJ2-1
abundance: .
v_gene: TRBV6-1
CDR3aa: CASGGSGRAKNEQFF
CDR3nt: TGTGCCAGTGGGGGAAGCGGGAGGGCCAAAAATGAGCAGTTCTTC

d_gene: .
j_gene: TRBJ2-7
abundance: few
v_gene: TRBV27
CDR3aa: CASTWGISEQYF
CDR3nt: TGTGCCAGCACCTGGGGGATCTCCGAGCAGTACTTC

d_gene: .
j_gene: TRBJ1-1
abundance: .
v_gene: TRBV20-1
CDR3aa: CSARRGGLSTEAFF
CDR3nt: TGCAGTGCTAGGCGGGGGGGGCTGAGTACTGAAGCTTTCTTT

d_gene: .
j_gene: TRBJ2-1
abundance: .
v_gene: TRBV9
CDR3aa: CASSVGGITYNEQFF
CDR3nt: TGTGCCAGCAGCGTAGGCGGGATAACCTACAATGAGCAGTTCTTC

d_gene: TRBD2
j_gene: TRBJ2-1
abundance: once
v_gene: TRBV12-3/TRBV12-4
CDR3aa: CASSLSLADPYNEQFF
CDR3nt: TGTGCCAGCAGCCTCTCCCTAGCGGACCCATACAATGAGCAGTTCTTC

d_gene: .
j_gene: TRBJ2-5
abundance: .
v_gene: TRBV10-1
CDR3aa: CASSESTQGQETQYF
CDR3nt: TGCGCCAGCAGTGAGTCGACTCAGGGGCAAGAGACCCAGTACTTC

d_gene: .
j_gene: TRBJ2-1
abundance: .
v_gene: TRBV3-1
CDR3aa: CASSRAGNEQFF
CDR3nt: TGTGCCAGCAGCCGTGCTGGCAATGAGCAGTTCTTC

d_gene: TRBD2
j_gene: TRBJ2-7
abundance: .
v_gene: TRBV24-1
CDR3aa: CATSDSSGSIYEQYF
CDR3nt: TGTGCCACCAGTGATTCTAGCGGGAGTATCTACGAGCAGTACTTC

d_gene: TRBD2
j_gene: TRBJ2-7
abundance: many
v_gene: TRBV7-2
CDR3aa: CASSLEAGELYEQYF
CDR3nt: TGTGCCAGCAGCTTAGAGGCGGGGGAACTTTACGAGCAGTACTTC

d_gene: .
j_gene: TRBJ2-5
abundance: .
v_gene: TRBV20-1
CDR3aa: CSGGGGAVAEETQYF
CDR3nt: TGCAGTGGAGGGGGTGGGGCCGTGGCCGAAGAGACCCAGTACTTC

d_gene: .
j_gene: TRBJ2-1
abundance: many
v_gene: TRBV24-1
CDR3aa: CATSDLYGKTKDEQFF
CDR3nt: TGTGCCACCAGTGATCTATACGGAAAGACTAAAGATGAGCAGTTCTTC

d_gene: .
j_gene: TRBJ2-1
abundance: few
v_gene: TRBV6-4
CDR3aa: CASSVELSTGNEQFF
CDR3nt: TGTGCCAGCAGTGTGGAACTCTCGACGGGCAATGAGCAGTTCTTC

d_gene: .
j_gene: TRBJ2-5
abundance: few
v_gene: TRBV29-1
CDR3aa: CSVGAAGDNEQYF
CDR3nt: TGCAGCGTTGGGGCAGCTGGAGACAATGAGCAGTACTTC

d_gene: .
j_gene: TRBJ2-7
abundance: few
v_gene: TRBV27
CDR3aa: CASSGLGLSYEQYF
CDR3nt: TGTGCCAGCTCCGGCTTGGGTCTTTCCTACGAGCAGTACTTC